Reported below is one TCR beta chain. CDR1 is SGHRS, CDR2 YFSETQ, per germline. This CDR3 spans 17 amino acids. The J segment lost 1 base and the V segment lost 3 bases, leaving 11 bases of the junction unmatched. This entry is derived from a study of technical replicates of blood from four donors. The protocol was immunoSEQ multiplex PCR, while the TCRdb copy is restricted to in-frame clones and leaves out a portion. The sample lists some 70,000 clones, about nine tenths occurring once. The sequencing sample was made of T cells isolated from PBMCs. The rearrangement links TRBV5-1 to TRBJ2-7, with 9 nucleotides matching TRBD2. This TCR was sampled from a human donor in good health. Written as DNA, the CDR3 is TGCGCCAGCAGCTGGACCTCAGTAGCGGGAGCATCCTACGAGCAGTACTTC. It codes for CASSWTSVAGASYEQYF. The entire variable domain, with the rest obtained from reference TRBV5-1 and TRBJ2-7, is as follows: KAGVTQTPRYLIKTRGQQVTLSCSPISGHRSVSWYQQTPGQGLQFLFEYFSETQRNKGNFPGRFSGRQFSNSRSEMNVSTLELGDSALYLCASSWTSVAGASYEQYFGPGTRLTVT.